This TCR beta chain was retrieved from a study of HIV-infected children after antiretroviral therapy interruption. Study information: Interruption group median age 9.5 years; continuous group roughly 8 years. Study results and caveats: Some non-naive CD45RA+ T cells might be present among sorted naive cells.

This clonotype was picked up many times. Its antigen is not known. Treatment meaning: PENTA 11 planned treatment interruption arm or continuous ART arm. Unique molecular identifiers were included in an RNA-based 3' RACE TCR library. TCRdb recomputed calls from the 3' RACE reads with MiXCR, one row per CDR3 protein. In the table there are about 89,000 distinct CDR3 sequences, roughly 6.4% of which are singletons. Trimming removed 4 bases from V and 0 bases from J, with 19 bases in between. This CDR3 is 19 amino acids long. The germline V gene encodes CDR1 LGHNA and CDR2 YNFKEQ. The clonotype was recovered from a pool of human donors with HIV. This chain joins TRBV4-2 and TRBJ2-6; tentative D call: TRBD2 (6 bases). The sequencing used CD45RA+ CD4+ T cells from PBMCs, pooled from several time points, collected from a donor given antiretroviral therapy, either interrupted or continuous. The subset is: naive CD4+ CD45RA+ CD45RO- T cells. The CDR3 nucleotides read TGTGCCAGCAGCCGGGACTCTTACGCCGCCCGCTCTGGGGCCAACGTCCTGACTTTC. It encodes CASSRDSYAARSGANVLTF.